These 24 T cell receptor beta chains came from one sample sequenced in a study of T cell repertoires in cytomegalovirus infection. Via MiXCR, TCRdb re-called the reads, giving one row per CDR3 protein. The sample carries approximately 990,000 distinct CDR3 sequences, roughly 31% recorded once. The antigens these receptors bind are not known. The sequenced sample was cultured CD8+ T cells from PBMCs, obtained from culture after CMV antigen stimulation. The receptors originated from a human donor in good health (CMV status not recorded). Some clones in this sample may be carry-over from other donors' samples.

This clonotype was observed a handful of times. The chain links TRBV20-1 to TRBJ2-1, with 10 bases identical to TRBD2. The V segment lost 2 bases and the J segment 6 bases; nucleotides outside the gene matches: 7. CDR3 size: 15 residues. Germline-derived CDR1 and CDR2 are DFQATT and SNEGSKA (reference sequence). The CDR3 DNA sequence: TGCAGTGCTAGAAGCGGGGGGGCCGAAGCCAATGAGCAGTTCTTC. Its protein product is CSARSGGAEANEQFF.

The chain employs TRBV28 and TRBJ2-1; 10 bases agree with TRBD2. CDR3 length: 16 residues. V trimming: 6 bases; J trimming: 8 bases; junction bases outside the gene matches: 13. Looked up from germline, CDR1 is MDHEN and CDR2 is SYDVKM. CDR3 amino acids: CASSVGSGGVADEQFF. Here the CDR3 DNA reads TGTGCCAGCAGCGTAGGGAGCGGGGGGGTGGCTGATGAGCAGTTCTTC.

The chain uses TRBV28 and TRBJ1-5, with D uncertain. Germline V CDR1 and CDR2: MDHEN, SYDVKM. V was shortened by 8 bases and J by 3 bases, with 14 bases between the two germline ends. This CDR3 region has 14 residues. In DNA, the CDR3 is TGTGCCAGCCGTGGTGACACGCTCAATCAGCCCCAGCATTTT. Its translation is CASRGDTLNQPQHF.

A few counts support this clonotype. The chain is built from TRBV6-2 or TRBV6-3 and TRBJ1-1; TRBD1 is a possible D gene (5 bases). Germline values: CDR1 MNHEY, CDR2 SVGEGT. The CDR3 loop spans 11 amino acids. Trimming stripped 6 bases from V and 11 bases from J, with 13 bases between. The CDR3 here is CASRGPAEAFF. The CDR3, as DNA: TGTGCCAGCAGGGGGCCAGCCGAGGCTTTCTTT.

With respect to this clonotype: The junction departs from germline at one end; a sequencing error may be responsible. This chain joins TRBV6-1 and TRBJ2-1; TRBD1 might be the D (6 bases). From germline, CDR1 is MNHNS and CDR2 SASEGT. This CDR3 is 15 amino acids long. This chain's CDR3 is CANSQTGSSYNEQFF. The CDR3 DNA reads as TGTGCCAACAGTCAAACAGGGTCTTCCTACAATGAGCAGTTCTTC.

V is TRBV7-6 and J is TRBJ2-5; weak D call: TRBD1 (6 bases). The CDR3 covers 15 residues. Germline assignment: CDR1 SGHVS and CDR2 FNYEAQ. The V gene lost 8 bases and the J gene lost 4 bases, with 20 bases spanning the gap. In DNA form, the CDR3 reads TGTGCCAGCCGCCCGAGCAGGGGAAAGGGAGAGACCCAGTACTTC. This sequence encodes CASRPSRGKGETQYF.

This clonotype was counted at least ten times. J is TRBJ1-1 and V is TRBV7-3; 7 bases line up with TRBD1. The length of the CDR3 is 14 residues. CDR1 SGHTA and CDR2 FQGTGA come from the germline V gene. With 5 bases clipped from V and 3 bases from J, the junction kept 6 bases outside the gene matches. This chain's CDR3 is CASSRQGWDTEAFF. In DNA, the CDR3 is TGTGCCAGCAGCCGACAGGGCTGGGACACTGAAGCTTTCTTT.

This chain links TRBV15 with TRBJ2-3, with D perhaps TRBD2 (6 bases). CDR1 is LNHNV, CDR2 YYDKDF, per germline (reference sequence). The CDR3 spans 15 residues. Trimming removed 5 bases from V and 1 base from J, with 13 bases in between. CDR3 nucleotides: TGTGCCACCAGCGGACTTTGGGGGGGCACAGATACGCAGTATTTT. Translating gives CATSGLWGGTDTQYF.

In its sample, this clonotype was seen a few times. The CDR3 reads CASSFEGRHSYNEQFF. CDR3 nucleotides: TGTGCCAGCAGTTTTGAGGGGCGCCACTCCTACAATGAGCAGTTCTTC. The chain combines TRBV6-6 with TRBJ2-1; possibly TRBD1 or TRBD2 for D (5 bases each). CDR1 MNHNY and CDR2 SVGAGI come from the germline V gene (reference sequence). The CDR3 length is 16 residues. V lost 4 bases, J lost 0 bases, and 13 bases lay in between.

This clonotype was seen repeatedly, ten times or more. V and J are TRBV5-5 and TRBJ2-2; the D gene is possibly TRBD1 (5 bases). The V gene's germline CDR1 is SGHKS and CDR2 YYEKEE (reference sequence). Between the trimmed V and J ends, which lost 4 bases and 5 bases, there was a span of 15 bases. The CDR3 is 15 amino acids. The DNA of the CDR3 is TGTGCCAGCAGCCACGCGACAGTAGAGACCGGGGAGCTGTTTTTT. Residues: CASSHATVETGELFF.

The sample holds one count of this clonotype. This may stem from a read error, because a much larger clone lies one nucleotide away. V gene TRBV15 combines with J gene TRBJ1-4; 7 nucleotides align to TRBD1. CDR3 length: 17 residues. CDR1 LNHNV and CDR2 YYDKDF come from the germline V gene (reference sequence). The CDR3: CATSGDTFGDSQEKLFF. The CDR3 region has the DNA TGTGCCACCAGCGGAGACACGTTTGGGGACAGTCAGGAAAAACTGTTTTTT.

The chain carries TRBV6-5 and TRBJ1-1, with a weak D call TRBD1 (5 bases). There are 14 residues in the CDR3. The V end was cut by 5 bases, the J end by 3 bases, with 13 bases between. Germline CDR1 and CDR2: MNHEY and SVGAGI. CDR3 protein: CASSDYRFYTEAFF. The CDR3, as DNA: TGTGCCAGCAGTGACTACAGGTTTTACACTGAAGCTTTCTTT.

This clonotype was observed a handful of times. This chain connects TRBV7-6 to TRBJ2-3; perhaps TRBD2 as D (6 bases). V lost 2 bases and J lost 6, with 15 bases in between. The CDR3 is 15 residues long. Germline values: CDR1 SGHVS, CDR2 FNYEAQ. The CDR3, as DNA: TGTGCCAGCAGCTTAAGAGGCGGGGCCGCGGATACGCAGTATTTT. Protein sequence: CASSLRGGAADTQYF.

In its sample, this clonotype was seen a few times. The chain combines TRBV6-6 with TRBJ2-1; D may be TRBD1 or TRBD2 (5 bases each). The germline gives CDR1 MNHNY, CDR2 SVGAGI (reference sequence). V was shortened by 3 bases and J by 6 bases, with 15 bases between the two germline ends. The CDR3 contains 15 residues. For the CDR3, the DNA is TGTGCCAGCAGTTATATGACCGGTGGGACCAATGAGCAGTTCTTC. This gives the protein CASSYMTGGTNEQFF.

The chain couples TRBV9 to TRBJ1-1; the D gene is possibly TRBD1 (6 bases). The germline CDR1 and CDR2 sequences are SGDLS and YYNGEE. The CDR3 is 16 amino acids. Trimming cost V 0 bases and J 0 bases, with 12 bases left between them. The CDR3 bases are TGTGCCAGCAGCGTAGAGGGACACGCATTGAACACTGAAGCTTTCTTT. Translation gives CASSVEGHALNTEAFF.

This clonotype was picked up a small number of times. V and J are TRBV6-2 or TRBV6-3 and TRBJ2-7, with TRBD1 matching over 10 bases. Per germline, CDR1 MNHEY and CDR2 SVGEGT. The CDR3 is 13 residues long. As DNA, the CDR3 is TGTGCTACTACGGGACAGGGGCACTACGAGCAGTACTTC. Its translation: CATTGQGHYEQYF.

The V and J genes are TRBV29-1 and TRBJ1-4; a possible D gene is TRBD1 (5 bases). V lost 1 base, J lost 7 bases, and 10 bases lay in between. Germline V lookup: CDR1 SQVTM, CDR2 ANQGSEA. The CDR3 is 13 amino acids. This CDR3 reads CSVEGDSGEKLFF. The DNA of the CDR3 is TGCAGCGTTGAAGGTGACAGTGGTGAAAAACTGTTTTTT.

This clonotype was found many times. This sequence joins TRBV7-9 and TRBJ2-1; possibly TRBD1 for D (6 bases). Deletions cut 2 bases from V and 8 bases from J, with 22 bases between. Looked up from germline, CDR1 is SEHNR and CDR2 is FQNEAQ (reference sequence). The CDR3 runs 17 residues. CDR3 loop: CASSLPASGVNPYEQFF. The CDR3 DNA is TGTGCCAGCAGCTTACCGGCCTCAGGGGTCAATCCGTATGAGCAGTTCTTC.

The V gene is TRBV24-1, the J gene TRBJ2-6; D is perhaps TRBD2 (5 bases). Germline V CDR1 and CDR2: KGHDR, SFDVKD. CDR3 length: 18 amino acids. V lost 9 bases and J 4 bases, leaving 24 bases between the germline ends. CDR3 bases: TGTGCCACCCGTACGTTGTGGCGGGTCGGGTCCGGGGCCAACGTCCTGACTTTC. Residues: CATRTLWRVGSGANVLTF.

On this clonotype: The junction differs from germline at one of its ends, possibly a read error. The genes are TRBV10-3 and TRBJ2-7, with 9 bases fitting TRBD1. The CDR3 contains 13 residues. Germline assignment: CDR1 ENHRY and CDR2 SYGVKD. The CDR3 sequence is CVISGTGLSEQYF. CDR3 nucleotides: TGTGTCATCAGCGGGACAGGGTTGAGCGAGCAGTACTTC.

The V gene is TRBV7-6, the J gene TRBJ1-3; TRBD1 matches at 7 bases. This CDR3 has 14 amino acids. Unmatched junction bases numbered 2, after V lost 5 bases and J lost 1 base. CDR1 and CDR2 from the germline V gene are SGHVS and FNYEAQ. CDR3 sequence reads: CASSKTGSGNTIYF. The CDR3 nucleotides are TGTGCCAGCAGCAAGACAGGGTCTGGAAACACCATATATTTT.

V is TRBV7-8 and J is TRBJ2-2, with D uncertain. The germline gives CDR1 SGHVS, CDR2 FQNEAQ. The ends were cut back, 10 bases at V and 7 bases at J, with 10 bases in the middle. The CDR3 has 11 amino acids. As DNA, the CDR3 is TGTGCCAACATGGTCCTCGGGGAGCTGTTTTTT. It codes for CANMVLGELFF.

V is TRBV6-6 and J is TRBJ2-7; D is possibly TRBD2 (6 bases). The CDR3 extends over 15 amino acids. V lost 4 bases, J lost 0 bases, and 13 bases lay in between. Germline loops: CDR1 MNHNY, CDR2 SVGAGI (reference sequence). CDR3 nucleotides: TGTGCCAGCAGTTCAGGGACTTTCGCCTCCTACGAGCAGTACTTC. As protein: CASSSGTFASYEQYF.

This rearrangement joins TRBV19 to TRBJ1-5; D remains unclear. In germline, CDR1 is LNHDA, CDR2 SQIVND (reference sequence). V shed 4 bases and J shed 10 bases, with 17 bases lying between them. The CDR3 spans 14 residues. CDR3 region: CASSTDHLADPQHF. CDR3 nucleotides: TGTGCCAGTAGTACGGATCATTTGGCCGATCCCCAGCATTTT. The full variable domain, with the rest looked up from reference TRBV19 and TRBJ1-5, is DGGITQSPKYLFRKEGQNVTLSCEQNLNHDAMYWYRQDPGQGLRLIYYSQIVNDFQKGDIAEGYSVSREKKESFPLTVTSAQKNPTAFYLCASSTDHLADPQHFGDGTRLSIL.